This passage covers 22 T cell receptor beta chains from one sample sequenced in a study of T cells after yellow fever vaccination. From the 5' RACE reads, TCRdb called clonotypes with MiXCR, one entry per CDR3 protein. The sample includes around 550,000 distinct CDR3 sequences, about 19% seen only once; the top ten take around an eighth. Specimen: PBMCs, collected 15 days after the yellow fever booster vaccination. The receptor set was obtained from a man aged 30 to 45 who received the YFV17D yellow fever vaccine.

The rearrangement links TRBV6-1 to TRBJ2-7, with 9 bases identical to TRBD2. Looked up from germline, CDR1 is MNHNS and CDR2 is SASEGT. With 5 bases clipped from V and 6 bases from J, the junction kept 20 bases outside the gene matches. The CDR3 runs to 18 residues. The CDR3 DNA follows: TGTGCCAGCAGTATTCCAGGGTCGCGGGGTAGCGGGAGCGGCGAGCAGTACTTC. Protein: CASSIPGSRGSGSGEQYF.

This clonotype was counted a few times. The genes are TRBV29-1 and TRBJ2-1; maybe TRBD1 (8 bases). The V end was cut by 7 bases, the J end by 6 bases, with 28 bases between. Germline CDR1 reads SQVTM; CDR2 reads ANQGSEA. There are 17 residues in the CDR3. The CDR3 spells CSALTGVSGKAGNEQFF. The DNA for the CDR3 is TGCAGCGCTTTGACAGGGGTGAGCGGGAAGGCTGGCAATGAGCAGTTCTTC.

The chain links TRBV14 to TRBJ2-4; 11 bases fit TRBD2. V shed 0 bases and J 5 bases; nucleotides not matched to a gene: 9. The CDR3 runs to 18 residues. The germline V gene has CDR1 SGHDN and CDR2 FVKESK. The CDR3 region has the DNA TGTGCCAGCAGCCAAGAAAGTCTAGCGGGAGGAACACAAAACATTCAGTACTTC. Translation gives CASSQESLAGGTQNIQYF. Based on the CDR3 plus reference TRBV14 and TRBJ2-4, the full variable domain is EAGVTQFPSHSVIEKGQTVTLRCDPISGHDNLYWYRRVMGKEIKFLLHFVKESKQDESGMPNNRFLAERTGGTYSTLKVQPAELEDSGVYFCASSQESLAGGTQNIQYFGAGTRLSVL.

This chain links TRBV20-1 with TRBJ2-1, with unresolved D. V was trimmed by 3 bases and J by 6 bases, leaving 9 bases between them. Germline-derived CDR1 and CDR2 are DFQATT and SNEGSKA (reference sequence). The CDR3 contains 12 residues. CDR3 bases: TGCAGTGCTAGGGGGTCCGGCAATGAGCAGTTCTTC. It codes for CSARGSGNEQFF.

In this sample, this clonotype turned up a few times. J is TRBJ1-1 and V is TRBV5-1; D is undetermined. Germline CDR1 and CDR2: SGHRS and YFSETQ. V dropped 0 bases and J dropped 5 bases, with 11 bases sitting between them. This CDR3 region has 14 residues. CDR3 bases: TGCGCCAGCAGCTTGGCTGGGGAAAGGACTGAAGCTTTCTTT. Translating it yields CASSLAGERTEAFF.

In this sample, this clonotype turned up a few times. The chain links TRBV3-1 to TRBJ2-3; 11 positions match TRBD2. This CDR3 comprises 15 residues. With V trimmed by 6 bases and J by 2 bases, 4 bases remained unmatched. Looked up from germline, CDR1 is LGHDT and CDR2 is YNNKEL (reference sequence). The CDR3 DNA sequence: TGTGCCAGCAGGTCTAGCGGGAGGTTCACAGATACGCAGTATTTT. This codes for CASRSSGRFTDTQYF.

This clonotype was found a few times. The chain couples TRBV5-8 to TRBJ2-5; 12 bases fit TRBD2. The CDR3 has 15 residues. Germline V gene sequence: CDR1 SGHTS, CDR2 YDEGEE. V lost 3 bases, J lost 5 bases, and 5 bases stayed unmatched. CDR3: CASSSGLAGLETQYF. CDR3 nucleotide sequence: TGTGCCAGCAGCTCGGGACTAGCGGGTTTGGAGACCCAGTACTTC.

Many counts were recorded for this clonotype. V is TRBV3-1 and J is TRBJ1-2; D might be TRBD1 (5 bases). The length of the CDR3 is 14 residues. The germline gives CDR1 LGHDT, CDR2 YNNKEL (reference sequence). With 1 base removed from V and 2 bases from J, the gap between germline ends came to 8 bases. CDR3 sequence reads: CASSQGAGNYGYTF. The DNA of the CDR3 is TGTGCCAGCAGCCAAGGTGCAGGGAACTATGGCTACACCTTC.

The chain employs TRBV20-1 and TRBJ2-3; D ambiguous. The length of the CDR3 is 13 residues. Germline lookup yields CDR1 DFQATT and CDR2 SNEGSKA (reference sequence). V dropped 6 bases and J dropped 2 bases, with 12 bases sitting between them. The CDR3 DNA sequence: TGCAGTGCCGCCATTCCGTTCACAGATACGCAGTATTTT. Its protein is CSAAIPFTDTQYF.

This clonotype was observed a few times. This chain uses TRBV7-2 with TRBJ2-3; TRBD1 aligns across 7 bases. V lost 5 bases to trimming and J lost 1 base; unmatched junction nucleotides: 6. The germline gives CDR1 SGHTA, CDR2 FQGNSA. The CDR3 has 15 residues. The CDR3 region has the DNA TGTGCCAGCAGCACTCAAACAGGGGGCACAGATACGCAGTATTTT. Its translation is CASSTQTGGTDTQYF.

The chain joins TRBV20-1 to TRBJ2-7, with 8 positions matching TRBD1. CDR1 is DFQATT and CDR2 is SNEGSKA in the germline V gene (reference sequence). V gave up 2 bases and J gave up 6 bases; unmatched junction bases: 6. The CDR3 extends over 13 amino acids. As DNA, the CDR3 is TGCAGTGCTAGAATCAGGGGGCAAGGCGAGCAGTACTTC. Its translation: CSARIRGQGEQYF.

This clonotype was recorded a few times. For the CDR3, the DNA is TGCGCCAGCAGCCAAAAGTTCACGGGGCAGCGCAATCAGCCCCAGCATTTT. It translates to CASSQKFTGQRNQPQHF. The rearrangement uses TRBV4-1 and TRBJ1-5; D might be TRBD1 (5 bases). The V end lost 2 bases, the J end lost 2 bases, and 16 bases lay between the germline ends. Germline lookup yields CDR1 MGHRA and CDR2 YSYEKL. This CDR3 has 17 residues.

A few counts support this clonotype. V gene TRBV20-1 combines with J gene TRBJ1-4; D perhaps matches TRBD1 (6 bases). The CDR3 is made up of 13 amino acids. Trimming removed 4 bases from V and 0 bases from J, with 6 bases in between. Germline V gene data show CDR1 as DFQATT and CDR2 as SNEGSKA (reference sequence). CDR3 sequence (DNA): TGCAGTGCTAACAGGGCAACTAATGAAAAACTGTTTTTT. Residues: CSANRATNEKLFF.

The genes are TRBV7-2 and TRBJ2-7; D possibly corresponds to TRBD1 (5 bases). CDR1 is SGHTA and CDR2 is FQGNSA in the germline V gene. Trimming stripped 4 bases from V and 5 bases from J, with 12 bases between. This CDR3 contains 13 residues. CDR3 in DNA: TGTGCCAGCAGCTCCAGGGTTAGAGACGAGCAGTACTTC. It specifies CASSSRVRDEQYF.

There are a few counts of this clonotype. The chain employs TRBV5-1 and TRBJ2-7, with D possibly TRBD2 on 6 matching bases. V was cut by 5 bases and J by 5 bases, with 23 bases left in between. Germline lookup yields CDR1 SGHRS and CDR2 YFSETQ. The CDR3 covers 16 residues. CDR3 sequence: CASRRDGWRASNEQYF. CDR3 sequence (DNA): TGCGCCAGCAGGAGGGACGGCTGGAGGGCCTCTAACGAGCAGTACTTC.

V and J are TRBV5-1 and TRBJ2-7; 7 bases line up with TRBD2. Unmatched junction bases numbered 9, after V lost 1 base and J lost 2 bases. The CDR3 covers 16 residues. The germline V gene encodes CDR1 SGHRS and CDR2 YFSETQ. The CDR3 spells CASSLSGGSGPYEQYF. CDR3 DNA sequence: TGCGCCAGCAGCTTGTCCGGGGGTAGCGGGCCCTACGAGCAGTACTTC.

This clonotype was observed at least ten times. This chain joins TRBV7-2 and TRBJ2-3; D perhaps matches TRBD2 (5 bases). The CDR3 is made up of 16 amino acids. The germline V gene encodes CDR1 SGHTA and CDR2 FQGNSA. Trimming stripped 5 bases from V and 0 bases from J, with 15 bases between. The CDR3 protein is CASSNGELFSTDTQYF. CDR3 sequence (DNA): TGTGCCAGCAGCAACGGGGAGCTTTTTAGCACAGATACGCAGTATTTT.

This clonotype was counted between two and nine times. The genes are TRBV29-1 and TRBJ2-3, with D unresolved. Germline CDR1 SQVTM, CDR2 ANQGSEA. The CDR3 covers 14 residues. Deletions cut 6 bases from V and 2 bases from J, with 15 bases between. CDR3 residues: CSVRRPGTTDTQYF. The CDR3 DNA reads TGCAGCGTCCGAAGGCCAGGAACCACAGATACGCAGTATTTT.

The CDR3 nucleotides read TGTGCCAGCAGCAGCACCGGGACAGGGATCTATGGCTACACCTTC. Its translation: CASSSTGTGIYGYTF. J is TRBJ1-2 and V is TRBV11-2, with TRBD1 matching over 9 bases. The trim removed 5 bases at V and 4 bases at J, leaving 8 bases unmatched. CDR3 length equals 15 residues. Looked up from germline, CDR1 is SGHAT and CDR2 is FQNNGV.

The chain uses TRBV4-1 and TRBJ1-1; maybe TRBD1 (5 bases). This CDR3 is built from 17 residues. V lost 0 bases and J 4 bases, leaving 18 bases between the germline ends. Germline V gene data show CDR1 as MGHRA and CDR2 as YSYEKL. CDR3 sequence reads: CASSQDGTFLKGTEAFF. CDR3 nucleotides: TGCGCCAGCAGCCAAGACGGGACGTTTCTTAAAGGCACTGAAGCTTTCTTT.

This clonotype was found a few times. The J gene is TRBJ1-5, the V gene TRBV12-3 or TRBV12-4, with D perhaps matching TRBD1 (6 bases). Deletions cut 6 bases from V and 5 bases from J, with 11 bases between. This CDR3 contains 13 residues. The CDR3 DNA reads as TGTGCCAGCAGCTACAGGGATCATCAGCCCCAGCATTTT. This encodes CASSYRDHQPQHF.

This chain connects TRBV2 to TRBJ2-1, with 7 bases fitting TRBD2. The CDR3 is made up of 14 amino acids. Germline V CDR1 and CDR2: SNHLY, FYNNEI. The V gene end was trimmed by 7 bases and the J gene end by 12 bases; junction bases not matched to a gene: 15. CDR3 bases: TGTGCCAGCACCCAGAACCCTGGGGGGGATGGGCAGTTCTTC. It translates to CASTQNPGGDGQFF.